A single sample is the source of the 2 T cell receptor beta chains below, sequenced in a study of PD-1 blockade in classical Hodgkin lymphoma. With no exception, relapse followed autologous stem cell transplantation in all patients, and brentuximab vedotin exposure varied. Profiled with immunoSEQ multiplex PCR; TCRdb holds only in-frame clones, not every one. The sample has about 86,000 clones; approximately 92% are singletons. Sample: peripheral blood mononuclear cells (PBMCs), taken before the second cycle of nivolumab. The receptors come from a human donor with classical Hodgkin lymphoma.

This chain links TRBV9 with TRBJ2-5; 7 bases line up with TRBD2. This CDR3 contains 15 residues. Germline V gene data show CDR1 as SGDLS and CDR2 as YYNGEE. With 0 bases clipped from V and 2 bases from J, the junction kept 4 bases outside the gene matches. The CDR3 DNA is TGTGCCAGCAGCGTAGAAGGACTAGGACAAGAGACCCAGTACTTC. Translating it yields CASSVEGLGQETQYF.

The gene calls are TRBV6-5 and TRBJ2-3; TRBD2 is a possible D gene (6 bases). Germline loops: CDR1 MNHEY, CDR2 SVGAGI. The V and J ends lost 0 bases and 14 bases respectively, with 15 bases between them. The CDR3 has 13 amino acids. CDR3 bases: TGTGCCAGCAGTTACTCGAACCGGGACTCGCTGTATTTT. It specifies CASSYSNRDSLYF.